The next 17 T cell receptor beta chains were all read from a single sample in a study of shared clonotypes between healthy human individuals. TCRdb keeps only in-frame clones here, not all; method: immunoSEQ multiplex PCR. The sample lists a few hundred thousand clones; around 97% were seen once. The sequencing sample was made of naive CD4+ T cells sorted from blood. Described subset: CD45RA+ positively selected. Source of these receptors: a woman between 25 and 40 years old in good health.

This clone was seen just once. This chain links TRBV29-1 with TRBJ2-2; D tentatively reads TRBD1 or TRBD2 (7 bases each). The CDR3 runs to 14 residues. Germline CDR1 SQVTM, CDR2 ANQGSEA. Between the trimmed V and J ends, which lost 4 bases and 5 bases, there was a span of 14 bases. CDR3 coding DNA: TGCAGCGTTGTGGCAGGGGGGGGAACCGGGGAGCTGTTTTTT. It translates to CSVVAGGGTGELFF.

J is TRBJ1-5 and V is TRBV5-1, with D possibly matching TRBD1 (5 bases). V was clipped by 0 bases and J by 7 bases, with 11 bases between them. The CDR3 totals 14 residues. Per germline, CDR1 SGHRS and CDR2 YFSETQ. The CDR3 here is CASSLGAGSQPQHF. The DNA of the CDR3 is TGCGCCAGCAGCTTGGGGGCAGGGTCCCAGCCCCAGCATTTT.

The chain is built from TRBV6-6 and TRBJ1-1; 11 bases map to TRBD1. Per germline, CDR1 MNHNY and CDR2 SVGAGI (reference sequence). The CDR3 runs 14 residues. The V and J ends lost 5 bases and 6 bases, in that order; junction bases with no gene match: 5. CDR3 loop: CASSRGQGASEAFF. The CDR3 DNA follows: TGTGCCAGCAGTCGTGGACAGGGGGCATCTGAAGCTTTCTTT.

The genes are TRBV21-1 and TRBJ2-5; TRBD1, the table's D call, lacks a check against the DNA. TRBV21-1 is tagged as a pseudogene. This CDR3 is 16 amino acids long. The CDR3 is CASSKGRGLKWETQYF. The CDR3 coding sequence is TGTGCCAGCAGCAAAGGCAGGGGCCTAAAGTGGGAGACCCAGTACTTC.

The rearrangement joins TRBV4-1 to TRBJ2-7; 8 bases fit TRBD1. The ends lost 4 bases at V and 4 bases at J; junction bases unmatched: 12. CDR1 is MGHRA and CDR2 is YSYEKL in the germline V gene. The CDR3 is made up of 16 amino acids. The CDR3 here is CASSRSVTGGTYEQYF. For the CDR3, the DNA is TGCGCCAGCAGCCGAAGCGTAACAGGGGGGACGTACGAGCAGTACTTC.

The sample holds one count of this clone. The chain links TRBV18 to TRBJ2-3; D is possibly TRBD1 or TRBD2 (5 bases each). Germline CDR1 KGHSH, CDR2 LQKENI. This CDR3 contains 15 residues. Trimming cost V 8 bases and J 2 bases, with 17 bases left between them. The CDR3 protein is CASTPGSGDTDTQYF. As DNA, the CDR3 is TGTGCCAGCACGCCAGGGAGTGGGGACACAGATACGCAGTATTTT.

This chain uses TRBV6-1 with TRBJ1-2; D is uncertain. Germline CDR1 reads MNHNS; CDR2 reads SASEGT. This CDR3 comprises 13 residues. Trimming shortened V by 3 bases and J by 7 bases, and 12 bases separated the two germline ends. This CDR3 is CASSDRNIAGYTF. The CDR3 DNA is TGTGCCAGCAGTGACAGGAATATCGCTGGCTACACCTTC.

CDR3 residues: CASSRQGISYEQYF. CDR3 bases: TGTGCCAGTAGTCGACAGGGGATCTCCTACGAGCAGTACTTC. This chain links TRBV19 with TRBJ2-7; 8 positions agree with TRBD1. Germline CDR1 reads LNHDA; CDR2 reads SQIVND (reference sequence). This CDR3 contains 14 residues. V lost 5 bases, J lost 0 bases, and 3 bases stayed unmatched.

The chain is built from TRBV2 and TRBJ1-6; the D gene is possibly TRBD1 (6 bases). Germline CDR1 reads SNHLY; CDR2 reads FYNNEI. The ends were cut back, 3 bases at V and 10 bases at J, with 19 bases in the middle. The CDR3 length is 16 residues. The CDR3 reads CASSEGQGNAWSPLHF. CDR3 in DNA: TGTGCCAGCAGTGAGGGGCAGGGGAATGCATGGTCACCCCTCCACTTT.

The genes are TRBV4-1 and TRBJ2-5, with 8 bases lining up with TRBD2. The CDR3 sequence is 16 residues long. CDR1 and CDR2 from the germline V gene are MGHRA and YSYEKL. J lost 5 bases, V lost 4 bases, and 12 bases had no gene match. The DNA for the CDR3 is TGCGCCAGCAGCCCGATCTTACTAGCGGTACTGGAGACCCAGTACTTC. Amino acids: CASSPILLAVLETQYF.

The chain carries TRBV28 and TRBJ2-3, with D possibly being TRBD1 or TRBD2 (5 bases each). Germline lookup yields CDR1 MDHEN and CDR2 SYDVKM. Trimming cost V 6 bases and J 2 bases, with 18 bases left between them. The CDR3 is 16 residues long. The CDR3: CASRERDLTITDTQYF. In nucleotides, the CDR3 is TGTGCCAGCAGGGAAAGGGACCTTACAATCACAGATACGCAGTATTTT.

The chain joins TRBV19 to TRBJ1-2; maybe TRBD1 (5 bases). CDR1 is LNHDA, CDR2 SQIVND, per germline (reference sequence). The germline V and J ends were trimmed by 2 bases and 4 bases, with 14 bases remaining between them. This CDR3 is built from 15 residues. CDR3 residues: CASSITLQGIYGYTF. CDR3 nucleotide sequence: TGTGCCAGTAGTATAACGCTCCAGGGCATCTATGGCTACACCTTC.

The chain combines TRBV7-6 with TRBJ2-1; D is perhaps TRBD2 (5 bases). The germline gives CDR1 SGHVS, CDR2 FNYEAQ. The ends were cut back, 5 bases at V and 9 bases at J, with 14 bases in the middle. This CDR3 comprises 13 residues. The CDR3 DNA reads TGTGCCAGCAGCCGCCCGCGAGGGTCTGAGCAGTTCTTC. The encoded protein is CASSRPRGSEQFF. Using reference TRBV7-6 and TRBJ2-1 for the parts outside the CDR3, the full variable domain is GAGVSQSPRYKVTKRGQDVALRCDPISGHVSLYWYRQALGQGPEFLTYFNYEAQQDKSGLPNDRFSAERPEGSISTLTIQRTEQRDSAMYRCASSRPRGSEQFFGPGTRLTVL.

In its sample, this clone was seen a few times. This sequence joins TRBV5-5 and TRBJ2-7, with D uncertain. This CDR3 has 11 amino acids. Germline V CDR1 and CDR2: SGHKS, YYEKEE (reference sequence). Trimming cost V 0 bases and J 4 bases, with 2 bases left between them. The CDR3 reads CASSLGYEQYF. Here the CDR3 DNA reads TGTGCCAGCAGCTTGGGGTACGAGCAGTACTTC.

This chain's CDR3 is CASSLLDPSTDTQYF. The CDR3 DNA is TGCGCCAGCAGCTTGCTAGACCCCAGCACAGATACGCAGTATTTT. The chain links TRBV5-1 to TRBJ2-3; unclear D gene. Germline V gene data show CDR1 as SGHRS and CDR2 as YFSETQ. V lost 1 base and J lost 0, with 9 bases in between. CDR3 length: 15 amino acids. The variable domain in full, completed from reference TRBV5-1 and TRBJ2-3, reads KAGVTQTPRYLIKTRGQQVTLSCSPISGHRSVSWYQQTPGQGLQFLFEYFSETQRNKGNFPGRFSGRQFSNSRSEMNVSTLELGDSALYLCASSLLDPSTDTQYFGPGTRLTVL.

This sequence joins TRBV29-1 and TRBJ2-1; 12 bases match TRBD2. CDR1 is SQVTM and CDR2 is ANQGSEA in the germline V gene. This CDR3 is 14 amino acids long. V trimming: 7 bases; J trimming: 7 bases; junction bases outside the gene matches: 8. Here the CDR3 DNA reads TGCAGCGCCTCTAGCGGGAGGGCCGATAATGAGCAGTTCTTC. The encoded protein is CSASSGRADNEQFF.

This chain connects TRBV4-1 to TRBJ1-5; 10 bases are shared with TRBD1. The trim removed 4 bases at V and 6 bases at J, leaving 6 bases unmatched. In germline, CDR1 is MGHRA, CDR2 YSYEKL. CDR3 length: 15 amino acids. CDR3 DNA sequence: TGCGCCAGCAGCCCAGGGACAGGGGAGGGTCAGCCCCAGCATTTT. Translating it yields CASSPGTGEGQPQHF.